One and the same sample provided the 30 T cell receptor beta chains below, sequenced in a study of primary melanoma T cells and metastatic recurrence. Assay used: immunoSEQ multiplex PCR; TCRdb lists only in-frame clones, some missing. Of hundreds of clones in the sample, around 90% are singletons; the top ten hold 7.5% to 10%. The sequencing input was melanoma tumor tissue. These receptors originate from a human donor with melanoma.

This rearrangement joins TRBV7-8 to TRBJ2-5; D uncertain. CDR1 SGHVS and CDR2 FQNEAQ come from the germline V gene. This CDR3 is 13 amino acids long. Between the trimmed V and J ends, which lost 7 bases and 3 bases, there was a span of 12 bases. CDR3 sequence: CASTPEGKETQYF. The CDR3 DNA reads as TGTGCCAGCACCCCGGAAGGGAAAGAGACCCAGTACTTC.

This clone has only a few counts. The chain couples TRBV18 to TRBJ1-3, with 9 bases matching TRBD1. The length of the CDR3 is 18 residues. J gave up 0 bases and V 1 base, and 7 bases lay outside the gene matches. The germline CDR1 and CDR2 sequences are KGHSH and LQKENI. CDR3 coding DNA: TGTGCCAGCTCACCACTCGTCCTGGGACAGGGCTCTGGAAACACCATATATTTT. Translated, it gives CASSPLVLGQGSGNTIYF.

This chain links TRBV6-1 with TRBJ1-1; D gene ambiguous. The germline gives CDR1 MNHNS, CDR2 SASEGT. This CDR3 region has 15 residues. The V end lost 1 base, the J end lost 0 bases, and 9 bases lay between the germline ends. Here the CDR3 reads CASSEGASLNTEAFF. DNA of the CDR3: TGTGCCAGCAGTGAAGGAGCAAGCTTGAACACTGAAGCTTTCTTT.

J is TRBJ2-1 and V is TRBV11-3, with D possibly being TRBD1 (8 bases). Trimming took off 5 bases at V and 7 bases at J, with 18 bases between the two ends. Germline V gene sequence: CDR1 SGHNT, CDR2 YENEEA. The CDR3 spans 15 residues. This CDR3 reads CASSAFRGRGNEQFF. Written as DNA, the CDR3 is TGTGCCAGCAGCGCCTTCAGGGGGCGGGGGAATGAGCAGTTCTTC.

This chain links TRBV11-3 with TRBJ2-3; D gene uncertain. CDR1 is SGHNT, CDR2 YENEEA, per germline. V was shortened by 0 bases and J by 4 bases, with 8 bases between the two germline ends. This CDR3 region has 14 residues. DNA for the CDR3: TGTGCCAGCAGCTTAGAGGCAGGCGCAGATACGCAGTATTTT. This translates into CASSLEAGADTQYF.

The chain joins TRBV6-8 to TRBJ2-5; 8 nucleotides line up with TRBD2. Germline trimming cut 10 bases from V and 2 bases from J; bases unmatched to any gene: 6. The germline CDR1 and CDR2 sequences are MNHGY and SAAAGT. The CDR3 loop spans 13 amino acids. The CDR3 spells CAKKTGGQETQYF. CDR3 in DNA: TGTGCCAAAAAAACGGGGGGGCAAGAGACCCAGTACTTC.

The chain has TRBV19 and TRBJ2-5, with 7 nucleotides matching TRBD2. This CDR3 is built from 15 residues. Germline CDR1 and CDR2: LNHDA and SQIVND (reference sequence). Trimming took 6 bases from V and 2 from J; bases not matched to a gene: 9. CDR3 in amino acids: CASRSGGDYQETQYF. The CDR3 nucleotides read TGTGCCAGTAGATCCGGCGGGGACTATCAAGAGACCCAGTACTTC.

The chain employs TRBV28 and TRBJ2-5, with TRBD1 matching 7 bases. V lost 8 bases and J lost 2; bases outside the gene matches: 5. This CDR3 comprises 13 residues. Germline V gene data show CDR1 as MDHEN and CDR2 as SYDVKM. The CDR3 DNA reads as TGTGCCAGCGGGCTGGGACAGCAAGAGACCCAGTACTTC. Its protein product is CASGLGQQETQYF.

The J gene is TRBJ1-4, the V gene TRBV12-5; no definite D call. The CDR3 is 14 residues long. Per germline, CDR1 LGHNT and CDR2 FRNRAP. The CDR3 region is CASTLGGPAAGLFF. CDR3 in DNA: TGTGCCAGCACTCTAGGAGGGCCCGCCGCGGGGCTGTTTTTT.

V gene TRBV15 combines with J gene TRBJ1-4; unclear D gene. The CDR3 length is 14 residues. The V gene lost 4 bases and the J gene lost 10 bases, with 16 bases spanning the gap. CDR1 LNHNV and CDR2 YYDKDF come from the germline V gene (reference sequence). The CDR3 spells CATSNDLTTRKLFF. CDR3 in DNA: TGTGCCACCAGCAATGATTTGACAACGCGAAAACTGTTTTTT.

The chain uses TRBV6-8 and TRBJ2-1, with D possibly called TRBD1 or TRBD2 (5 bases each). Between the trimmed V and J ends, which lost 0 bases and 7 bases, there was a span of 13 bases. Germline V gene data show CDR1 as MNHGY and CDR2 as SAAAGT. This CDR3 contains 15 residues. The CDR3 bases are TGTGCCAGCAGTTACTCAGGGACGTTCAATAATGAGCAGTTCTTC. Translating gives CASSYSGTFNNEQFF.

This chain joins TRBV11-3 and TRBJ1-4, with TRBD1 matching over 7 bases. From germline, CDR1 is SGHNT and CDR2 YENEEA. The CDR3 is made up of 18 amino acids. V dropped 5 bases and J dropped 0; count of bases not matched to a gene: 12. The CDR3 coding sequence is TGTGCCAGCAGCCGAGGGGCCGGGACAGTTACAACTAATGAAAAACTGTTTTTT. It encodes CASSRGAGTVTTNEKLFF.

The chain employs TRBV4-1 and TRBJ1-1; D is undetermined. V was clipped by 0 bases and J by 1 base, with 12 bases between them. Germline-derived CDR1 and CDR2 are MGHRA and YSYEKL. CDR3 length: 16 amino acids. The CDR3 sequence: CASSQEEWARNTEAFF. The CDR3 DNA is TGCGCCAGCAGCCAAGAAGAATGGGCACGGAACACTGAAGCTTTCTTT.

The chain employs TRBV6-8 and TRBJ2-2, with a weak D call TRBD2 (7 bases). The CDR3 spans 15 residues. Germline V gene lookup returns CDR1 MNHGY and CDR2 SAAAGT. V lost 4 bases, J lost 2 bases, and 11 bases lay in between. CDR3 in amino acids: CASSWGGPNTGELFF. As DNA, the CDR3 is TGTGCCAGCAGTTGGGGGGGGCCTAACACCGGGGAGCTGTTTTTT.

The CDR3 coding sequence is TGTGCCAGCAGTTACGGCCAGCTGGGTGGACCCCTCCACTTT. Translation gives CASSYGQLGGPLHF. The V gene is TRBV6-8, the J gene TRBJ1-6, with D unresolved. The germline V gene encodes CDR1 MNHGY and CDR2 SAAAGT. CDR3 length: 14 amino acids. V was cut by 2 bases and J by 12 bases, with 14 bases left in between.

The CDR3 nucleotides are TGTGCCAGCAGTGACGACAGGCTAATAGGAGGGGCTTTCTTT. Encoded protein: CASSDDRLIGGAFF. The gene calls are TRBV25-1 and TRBJ1-1; D perhaps matches TRBD1 (6 bases). V was shortened by 3 bases and J by 11 bases, with 19 bases between the two germline ends. This CDR3 has 14 residues. Germline lookup yields CDR1 MGHDK and CDR2 SYGVNS. Full variable domain (missing parts from reference TRBV25-1 and TRBJ1-1): EADIYQTPRYLVIGTGKKITLECSQTMGHDKMYWYQQDPGMELHLIHYSYGVNSTEKGDLSSESTVSRIRTEHFPLTLESARPSHTSQYLCASSDDRLIGGAFFGQGTRLTVV.

The chain employs TRBV25-1 and TRBJ2-3; no definite D call. Germline loops: CDR1 MGHDK, CDR2 SYGVNS. The CDR3 extends over 13 amino acids. Trimming removed 3 bases from V and 7 bases from J, with 11 bases in between. The CDR3 spells CASSDSGSNTQYF. CDR3 sequence (DNA): TGTGCCAGCAGTGATTCCGGTTCTAATACGCAGTATTTT.

V is TRBV28 and J is TRBJ2-5, with 8 bases fitting TRBD2. The germline CDR1 and CDR2 sequences are MDHEN and SYDVKM. This CDR3 has 13 residues. The CDR3 DNA reads as TGTGCTAGCGGGGTAGCGGGGATTGAGACCCAGTACTTC. This encodes CASGVAGIETQYF.

V gene TRBV11-3 combines with J gene TRBJ2-6; no firm D call. The germline V gene encodes CDR1 SGHNT and CDR2 YENEEA. V gave up 0 bases and J gave up 0 bases, with 3 bases separating them. This CDR3 has 15 residues. This CDR3 reads CASSLDPSGANVLTF. Here the CDR3 DNA reads TGTGCCAGCAGCTTAGACCCCTCTGGGGCCAACGTCCTGACTTTC.

The chain couples TRBV7-1 to TRBJ2-3; the match to TRBD2 covers 7 bases. TRBV7-1 is an ORF; its function is uncertain. The ends lost 5 bases at V and 3 bases at J; junction bases unmatched: 2. The CDR3 extends over 13 amino acids. The CDR3 region is CASSGAGTDTQYF. The CDR3 DNA follows: TGTGCCAGCAGCGGAGCGGGGACAGATACGCAGTATTTT.

J is TRBJ2-2 and V is TRBV23-1, with D perhaps being TRBD1 or TRBD2 (5 bases each). TRBV23-1 falls under the ORF class, with uncertain function. The CDR3 is made up of 14 amino acids. The ends were cut back, 6 bases at V and 0 bases at J, with 8 bases in the middle. The CDR3: CASRPGPNTGELFF. CDR3 sequence (DNA): TGCGCCAGCAGACCGGGACCGAACACCGGGGAGCTGTTTTTT.

The rearrangement links TRBV11-3 to TRBJ2-3; the D gene is possibly TRBD2 (7 bases). CDR1 SGHNT and CDR2 YENEEA come from the germline V gene. The CDR3 runs 15 residues. V was cut by 3 bases and J by 4 bases, with 14 bases left in between. CDR3: CASSLFRGGADTQYF. The CDR3 coding sequence is TGTGCCAGCAGCTTGTTTCGAGGGGGGGCAGATACGCAGTATTTT.

This chain uses TRBV5-1 with TRBJ2-1, with a possible D match to TRBD1 (6 bases). The CDR3 extends over 14 amino acids. Germline V lookup: CDR1 SGHRS, CDR2 YFSETQ. Deletions cut 8 bases from V and 4 bases from J, with 16 bases between. CDR3 DNA sequence: TGCGCCAGTGCAGCCAGGGGCTTTTACAATGAGCAGTTCTTC. Encoded protein: CASAARGFYNEQFF.

V and J are TRBV12-2 and TRBJ2-5; TRBD2 is taken as the D call from the table, unchecked against the DNA. TRBV12-2 is a recognized pseudogene. The CDR3 spans 17 residues. CDR3 nucleotides: TGTGCAAGTCGCTTATTAGAGGTGGCTAGCCCCCCAGAGACCCAGTACTTC. The encoded protein is CASRLLEVASPPETQYF.

The chain has TRBV11-3 and TRBJ1-3; D gene unclear. This CDR3 is 15 amino acids long. Germline V gene sequence: CDR1 SGHNT, CDR2 YENEEA. The ends were cut back, 1 base at V and 2 bases at J, with 9 bases in the middle. CDR3 DNA sequence: TGTGCCAGCAGCTTAGTTTCAGGCCCTGGAAACACCATATATTTT. Translating it yields CASSLVSGPGNTIYF.

The V call is TRBV7-7, the J call TRBJ1-3; D remains ambiguous. The CDR3 is 15 amino acids. From germline, CDR1 is SSHAT and CDR2 FNYEAQ (reference sequence). Trimming removed 5 bases from V and 0 bases from J, with 11 bases in between. For the CDR3, the DNA is TGTGCCAGCAGCGGAGACACCCTCTCTGGAAACACCATATATTTT. Translating gives CASSGDTLSGNTIYF.

This chain joins TRBV30 and TRBJ1-4, with 9 bases matching TRBD1. Germline V gene sequence: CDR1 GTSNPN, CDR2 SVGIG (reference sequence). V shed 2 bases, J shed 6 bases, and the junction held 7 bases outside the gene matches. There are 15 residues in the CDR3. CDR3 nucleotide sequence: TGTGCCTGGAGTAAGGGGGACAGGGAAGATGAAAAACTGTTTTTT. Translated: CAWSKGDREDEKLFF.

This rearrangement joins TRBV18 to TRBJ2-2; D not certain. The CDR3 covers 15 residues. The ends were cut back, 5 bases at V and 4 bases at J, with 14 bases in the middle. The V gene's germline CDR1 is KGHSH and CDR2 LQKENI. CDR3 bases: TGTGCCAGCTCAGGGTCCGTGGCGAGCACCGGGGAGCTGTTTTTT. As protein: CASSGSVASTGELFF.

The chain carries TRBV25-1 and TRBJ2-7; no definite D call. In germline, CDR1 is MGHDK, CDR2 SYGVNS. The CDR3 runs 14 residues. V was shortened by 4 bases and J by 1 base, with 11 bases between the two germline ends. This CDR3 is CASSAGGQSYEQYF. CDR3 sequence (DNA): TGTGCCAGCAGTGCCGGTGGGCAGTCCTACGAGCAGTACTTC.

V gene TRBV28 combines with J gene TRBJ1-5, with TRBD1 identical over 7 bases. CDR3 length: 13 residues. Germline CDR1 and CDR2: MDHEN and SYDVKM. V dropped 6 bases and J dropped 6; count of bases not matched to a gene: 5. The CDR3 nucleotides are TGTGCCAGCAGGGAGGGGGCAGGTCAGCCCCAGCATTTT. Translation: CASREGAGQPQHF.